This T cell receptor beta chain was sequenced during a study of blood T cell repertoires in COVID-19. Study in general: Sites in the United States, Italy and Spain provided acute and convalescent COVID-19 samples. PBMCs, B-cell-depleted T cells, or T cells provided the cDNA or gDNA that made up the material.

Under the authors' procedure: Nucleated cell number was recorded as an estimate derived from reference gene primer amplification. Here immunoSEQ multiplex PCR was the method, and the copy in TCRdb shows in-frame clones only, minus some. D and trimming come from the DNA, and the V and J calls and clone size come from that table. The sample shows about 210,000 clones, 65% to 85% of them seen only once. The sample holds many counts of this clone. With V trimmed by 4 bases and J by 3 bases, 5 bases remained unmatched. Germline values: CDR1 SGHAT, CDR2 FQNNGV. This CDR3 spans 15 amino acids. Sequencing was carried out using peripheral blood. The chain is built from TRBV11-2 and TRBJ2-5, with 10 bases matching TRBD1. This sequence was found in a man aged 45-65 years with active or convalescent COVID-19. In nucleotides, the CDR3 is TGTGCCAGCAGCTGGACCGGGACAGGGGAAGAGACCCAGTACTTC. Its translation: CASSWTGTGEETQYF.